This TCR beta chain comes out of a study of T cell responses to AZD1222 COVID-19 vaccine. Findings of the study overall: Females made up more of the donors, who were largely white British, and clonal diversity may have come out too low. The study sampled repertoires only after the peak T cell response. In the spike-specific TCR repertoire, nearly half reportedly target unmutated variant regions. CD4 TCRs covered the whole spike, strongest at regions 160-218 and 743-854.

As to this clone: Its specificity is not known.

The CDR3 covers 16 residues. Germline CDR1 and CDR2: ENHRY and SYGVKD. The V and J ends lost 8 bases and 3 bases, in that order; junction bases with no gene match: 13. Assay: immunoSEQ multiplex PCR; the TCRdb copy retains only in-frame clones and omits some. This sample yields 120,000 to 150,000 clones, of which around 90% are seen a single time; about 3% belongs to the top ten. This TCR was recovered from an adult in good health. Sequences were derived from peripheral blood, sampled on day 0 of MenACWY control vaccination. The chain joins TRBV10-3 to TRBJ2-3, with 8 bases lining up with TRBD2. The CDR3, as DNA: TGTGCCATCGCCCCCCGGTTCCGGGAGGGTACAGATACGCAGTATTTT. This translates into CAIAPRFREGTDTQYF.